The 14 T cell receptor beta chains listed next were all sequenced from one sample in a study of cytomegalovirus exposure and HLA in healthy donors. PCR was performed using 60 Vbeta and 13 Jbeta primers. Profiled with immunoSEQ multiplex PCR; TCRdb holds only in-frame clones, not every one. Among around 200,000 clones listed, 60% to 80% were seen once. Source material: PBMCs. These receptors were collected from a woman aged 18 to 35 in good health and CMV-seronegative.

The CDR3 here is CSGRGIDTQYF. CDR3 in DNA: TGCAGTGGGCGGGGGATAGATACGCAGTATTTT. This chain uses TRBV20-1 with TRBJ2-3, with 7 nucleotides matching TRBD2. V lost 7 bases to trimming and J lost 5 bases; unmatched junction nucleotides: 3. The germline V gene has CDR1 DFQATT and CDR2 SNEGSKA (reference sequence). This CDR3 comprises 11 residues.

V is TRBV5-8 and J is TRBJ2-5; 11 nucleotides match TRBD1. The CDR3 spans 15 residues. Germline V gene data show CDR1 as SGHTS and CDR2 as YDEGEE. The ends lost 4 bases at V and 5 bases at J; junction bases unmatched: 7. In DNA form, the CDR3 reads TGTGCCAGCAGCCTCGGACAGGGGGCACCGGAGACCCAGTACTTC. Its translation is CASSLGQGAPETQYF.

Comments on this clone: Other DNA sequences from this sample encode an identical CDR3 as well. The V call is TRBV6-1, the J call TRBJ1-2, with 7 bases identical to TRBD1. Germline CDR1 is MNHNS and CDR2 is SASEGT. The CDR3 has 14 residues. Germline trimming cut 2 bases from V and 4 bases from J; bases unmatched to any gene: 4. CDR3 region: CASSERGGFYGYTF. CDR3 DNA sequence: TGTGCCAGCAGTGAACGAGGGGGCTTCTATGGCTACACCTTC.

The V call is TRBV9, the J call TRBJ2-7; TRBD2 aligns across 9 bases. The length of the CDR3 is 14 residues. Trimming took 3 bases from V and 5 from J; bases not matched to a gene: 6. From germline, CDR1 is SGDLS and CDR2 YYNGEE. The CDR3 is CASSEGLAVNEQYF. The DNA of the CDR3 is TGTGCCAGCAGCGAGGGACTAGCCGTCAACGAGCAGTACTTC.

The chain carries TRBV6-1 and TRBJ2-5; D is perhaps TRBD2 (5 bases). The germline V gene encodes CDR1 MNHNS and CDR2 SASEGT. Trimming stripped 0 bases from V and 1 base from J, with 12 bases between. The length of the CDR3 is 16 residues. The CDR3 region is CASSEALAGPQETQYF. CDR3 coding DNA: TGTGCCAGCAGTGAAGCGCTGGCGGGCCCCCAAGAGACCCAGTACTTC.

As for this clone: The junction shows a germline mismatch at one end, possibly a read error. This chain connects TRBV7-2 to TRBJ2-5, with 9 bases fitting TRBD2. Germline-derived CDR1 and CDR2 are SGHTA and FQGNSA. The CDR3 loop spans 14 amino acids. CDR3 residues: CASSLAGAQETQYF. CDR3 sequence (DNA): TGTGCCAGCAGTTTAGCGGGAGCACAAGAGACCCAGTACTTC.

This chain joins TRBV19 and TRBJ1-6, with 7 nucleotides matching TRBD1. The CDR3 consists of 13 residues. Germline values: CDR1 LNHDA, CDR2 SQIVND (reference sequence). Trimming at V came to 4 bases and at J to 8 bases, leaving 2 bases not matched to a gene. The CDR3 DNA follows: TGTGCCAGTAGTACCCAGGGGGATTCACCCCTCCACTTT. Encoded protein: CASSTQGDSPLHF.

This chain connects TRBV6-1 to TRBJ2-5; 10 bases align to TRBD1. The CDR3 consists of 15 residues. Germline V gene sequence: CDR1 MNHNS, CDR2 SASEGT. J lost 5 bases, V lost 1 base, and 4 bases had no gene match. CDR3 nucleotides: TGTGCCAGCAGTGAAGGAGAGGGACAGGGGGAGACCCAGTACTTC. Translated: CASSEGEGQGETQYF.

This sequence joins TRBV10-1 and TRBJ2-1; 11 bases map to TRBD2. The CDR3 runs 14 residues. Per germline, CDR1 WNHNN and CDR2 SYGVQD (reference sequence). V shed 4 bases and J 9 bases; nucleotides not matched to a gene: 5. The chain's CDR3 is CASSAGLAAGEQFF. Written as DNA, the CDR3 is TGCGCCAGCAGTGCGGGACTAGCGGCGGGTGAGCAGTTCTTC.

The J gene is TRBJ2-5, the V gene TRBV5-4; D perhaps matches TRBD2 (5 bases). Trimming left V 1 base short and J 5 bases short, with 12 bases between. Per the germline V gene, CDR1 is SGHNT and CDR2 is YYREEE (reference sequence). The CDR3 is 14 amino acids. CDR3 residues: CASSLRGIGETQYF. CDR3 in DNA: TGTGCCAGCAGCTTGAGAGGGATTGGTGAGACCCAGTACTTC.

The V and J genes are TRBV28 and TRBJ2-3; TRBD2 matches 8 bases. CDR1 MDHEN and CDR2 SYDVKM come from the germline V gene. The CDR3 is 14 amino acids. V trimming: 6 bases; J trimming: 0 bases; junction bases outside the gene matches: 2. CDR3 sequence reads: CASSSGGSTDTQYF. The CDR3 region has the DNA TGTGCCAGCAGCAGCGGGGGTAGCACAGATACGCAGTATTTT.

The rearrangement joins TRBV9 to TRBJ2-3; 7 nucleotides match TRBD2. This CDR3 spans 16 amino acids. Germline V gene lookup returns CDR1 SGDLS and CDR2 YYNGEE. V lost 0 bases, J lost 2 bases, and 6 bases stayed unmatched. This CDR3 reads CASSVGRLAVTDTQYF. CDR3 DNA sequence: TGTGCCAGCAGCGTAGGGCGGCTAGCGGTCACAGATACGCAGTATTTT.

The V and J genes are TRBV29-1 and TRBJ1-4, with a possible D match to TRBD1 (5 bases). This CDR3 region has 16 residues. V lost 1 base to trimming and J lost 0 bases, with 12 bases between them. Germline-derived CDR1 and CDR2 are SQVTM and ANQGSEA. The DNA for the CDR3 is TGCAGCGTTGAAGTGGCACCGGGGGCAACTAATGAAAAACTGTTTTTT. Amino acids: CSVEVAPGATNEKLFF.

The V gene is TRBV15, the J gene TRBJ1-4; 9 nucleotides line up with TRBD1. The CDR3 has 14 residues. Germline CDR1 and CDR2: LNHNV and YYDKDF (reference sequence). The V and J ends lost 3 bases and 7 bases, in that order; junction bases with no gene match: 3. The CDR3 loop reads CATSSGTGSEKLFF. The CDR3 nucleotides are TGTGCCACCAGCAGCGGGACAGGGAGTGAAAAACTGTTTTTT.